The T cell receptor beta chain described here comes from a study of T cells in Graves' hyperthyroidism and ophthalmopathy. The CDR3 extends over 16 amino acids. Trimming cost V 6 bases and J 0 bases, with 15 bases left between them. Germline V CDR1 and CDR2: MDHEN, SYDVKM. This clonotype has at least ten counts. Fresh peripheral blood, approximately 10 ml, yielded the PBMCs. TCR beta CDR3 regions were amplified from RNA. An initial round of RT-PCR targeting the TCR CDR3 relied on the HTBI primer set. One entry per CDR3 protein results from TCRdb running MiXCR on the multiplex PCR reads. Among roughly 350,000 distinct CDR3 sequences listed, roughly 13% were seen once.

Sequenced sample: blood. V and J are TRBV28 and TRBJ2-4; the D gene is possibly TRBD1 (6 bases). This clonotype originated in a woman aged 40 to 49 with Graves' ophthalmopathy. CDR3 residues: CASSLTGIKAKNIQYF. The CDR3 bases are TGTGCCAGCAGCCTGACAGGAATCAAAGCCAAAAACATTCAGTACTTC.